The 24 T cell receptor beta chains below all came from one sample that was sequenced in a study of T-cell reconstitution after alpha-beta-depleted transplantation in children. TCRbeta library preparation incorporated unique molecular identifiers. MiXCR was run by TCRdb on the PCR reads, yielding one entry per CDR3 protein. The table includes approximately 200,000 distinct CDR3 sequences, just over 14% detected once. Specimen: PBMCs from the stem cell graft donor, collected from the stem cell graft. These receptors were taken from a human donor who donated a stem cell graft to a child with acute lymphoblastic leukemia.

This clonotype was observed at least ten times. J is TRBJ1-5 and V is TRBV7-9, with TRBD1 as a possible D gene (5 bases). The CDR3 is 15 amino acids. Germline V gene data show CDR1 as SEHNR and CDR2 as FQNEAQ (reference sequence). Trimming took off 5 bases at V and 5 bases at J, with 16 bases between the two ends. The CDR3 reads CASSLTAGRDQPQHF. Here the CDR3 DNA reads TGTGCCAGCAGCCTCACGGCGGGCAGGGATCAGCCCCAGCATTTT.

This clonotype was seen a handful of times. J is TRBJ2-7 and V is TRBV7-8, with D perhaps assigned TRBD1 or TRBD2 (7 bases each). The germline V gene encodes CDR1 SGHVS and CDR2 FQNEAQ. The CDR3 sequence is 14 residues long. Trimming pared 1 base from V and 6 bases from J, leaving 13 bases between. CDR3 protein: CASSLDSGGGEQYF. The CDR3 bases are TGTGCCAGCAGCTTAGATTCAGGGGGGGGCGAGCAGTACTTC.

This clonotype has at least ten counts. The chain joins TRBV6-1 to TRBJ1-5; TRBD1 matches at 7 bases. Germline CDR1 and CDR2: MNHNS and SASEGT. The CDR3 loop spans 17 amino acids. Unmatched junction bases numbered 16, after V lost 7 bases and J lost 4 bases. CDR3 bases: TGTGCCAGCAAACCCACCCTCTCAGGGGGTCGAAATCAGCCCCAGCATTTT. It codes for CASKPTLSGGRNQPQHF.

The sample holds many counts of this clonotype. Written as DNA, the CDR3 is TGTGCCAGCAGCACGGAAGATACGCAGTATTTT. Protein sequence: CASSTEDTQYF. The J gene is TRBJ2-3, the V gene TRBV6-5; unclear D gene. V was pared by 6 bases and J by 5 bases, with 6 bases between. The CDR3 consists of 11 residues. Germline assignment: CDR1 MNHEY and CDR2 SVGAGI.

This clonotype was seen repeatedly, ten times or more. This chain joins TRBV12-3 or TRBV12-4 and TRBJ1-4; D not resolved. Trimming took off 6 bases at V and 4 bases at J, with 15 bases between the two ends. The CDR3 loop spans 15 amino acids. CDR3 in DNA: TGTGCCAGCAGCCCCCGATTCGGCGGTAATGAAAAACTGTTTTTT. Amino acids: CASSPRFGGNEKLFF.

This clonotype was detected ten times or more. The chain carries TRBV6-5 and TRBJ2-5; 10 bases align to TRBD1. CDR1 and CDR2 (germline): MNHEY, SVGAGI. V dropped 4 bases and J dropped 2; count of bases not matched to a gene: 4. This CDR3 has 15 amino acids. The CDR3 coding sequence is TGTGCCAGCAGTTCCCAGGACAGGGGGCAAGAGACCCAGTACTTC. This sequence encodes CASSSQDRGQETQYF.

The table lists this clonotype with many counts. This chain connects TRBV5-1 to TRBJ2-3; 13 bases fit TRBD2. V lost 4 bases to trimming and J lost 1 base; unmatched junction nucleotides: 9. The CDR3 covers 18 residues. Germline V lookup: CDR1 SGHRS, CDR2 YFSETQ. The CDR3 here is CASSHPRTSGRGTDTQYF. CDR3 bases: TGCGCCAGCAGCCACCCTCGGACTAGCGGGAGAGGCACAGATACGCAGTATTTT.

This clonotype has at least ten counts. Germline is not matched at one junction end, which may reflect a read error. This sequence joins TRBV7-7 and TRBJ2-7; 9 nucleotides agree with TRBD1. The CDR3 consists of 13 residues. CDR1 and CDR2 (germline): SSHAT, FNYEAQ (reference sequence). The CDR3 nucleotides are TGTGCTAGCAGCCGGACAGGGGACGACGAGCAGTACTTC. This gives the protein CASSRTGDDEQYF.

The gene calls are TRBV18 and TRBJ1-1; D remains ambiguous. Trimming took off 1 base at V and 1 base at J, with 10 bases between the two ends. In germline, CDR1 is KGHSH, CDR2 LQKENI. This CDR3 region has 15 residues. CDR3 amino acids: CASSPLSLTNTEAFF. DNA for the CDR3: TGTGCCAGCTCACCACTTTCCCTGACGAACACTGAAGCTTTCTTT.

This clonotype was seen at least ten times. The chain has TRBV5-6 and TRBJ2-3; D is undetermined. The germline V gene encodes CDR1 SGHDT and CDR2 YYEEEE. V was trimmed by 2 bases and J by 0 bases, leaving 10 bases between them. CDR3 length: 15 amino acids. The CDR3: CASSFWAISTDTQYF. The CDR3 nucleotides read TGTGCCAGCAGCTTTTGGGCGATAAGCACAGATACGCAGTATTTT.

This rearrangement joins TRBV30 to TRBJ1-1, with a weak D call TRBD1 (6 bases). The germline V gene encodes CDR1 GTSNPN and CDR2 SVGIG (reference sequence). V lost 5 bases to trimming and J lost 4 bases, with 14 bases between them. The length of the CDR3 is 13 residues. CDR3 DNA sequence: TGTGCCTGGGGTTCAGGGGACGGCACTGAAGCTTTCTTT. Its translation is CAWGSGDGTEAFF. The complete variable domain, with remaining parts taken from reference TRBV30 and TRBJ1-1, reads SQTIHQWPATLVQPVGSPLSLECTVEGTSNPNLYWYRQAAGRGLQLLFYSVGIGQISSEVPQNLSASRPQDRQFILSSKKLLLSDSGFYLCAWGSGDGTEAFFGQGTRLTVV.

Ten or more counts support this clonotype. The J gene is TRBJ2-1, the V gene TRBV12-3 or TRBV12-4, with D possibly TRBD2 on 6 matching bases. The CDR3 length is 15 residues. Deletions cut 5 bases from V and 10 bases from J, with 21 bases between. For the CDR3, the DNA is TGTGCCAGCAGTCAGAACCAGGGACTCTCCCAAGAGCAGTTCTTC. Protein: CASSQNQGLSQEQFF.

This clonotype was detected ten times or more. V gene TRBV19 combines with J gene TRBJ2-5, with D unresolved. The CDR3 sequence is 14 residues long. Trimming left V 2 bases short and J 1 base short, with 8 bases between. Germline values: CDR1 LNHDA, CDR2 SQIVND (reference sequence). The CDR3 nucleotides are TGTGCCAGTAGTATAAACCAGGTCCAAGAGACCCAGTACTTC. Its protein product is CASSINQVQETQYF.

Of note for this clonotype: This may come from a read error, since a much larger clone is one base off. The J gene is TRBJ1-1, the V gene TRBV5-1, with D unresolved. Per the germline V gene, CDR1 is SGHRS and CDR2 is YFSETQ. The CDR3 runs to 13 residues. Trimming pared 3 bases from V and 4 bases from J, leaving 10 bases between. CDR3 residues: CASSWAGSTEAFF. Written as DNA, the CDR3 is TGCGCCAGCAGCTGGGCCGGGAGCACTGAAGCTTTCTTT.

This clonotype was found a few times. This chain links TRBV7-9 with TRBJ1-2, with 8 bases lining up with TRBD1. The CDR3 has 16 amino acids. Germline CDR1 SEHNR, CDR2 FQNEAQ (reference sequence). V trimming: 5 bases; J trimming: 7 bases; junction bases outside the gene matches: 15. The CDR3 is CASSPEGDRSSIGYTF. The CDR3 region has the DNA TGTGCCAGCAGCCCCGAAGGGGACAGGTCATCTATTGGCTACACCTTC.

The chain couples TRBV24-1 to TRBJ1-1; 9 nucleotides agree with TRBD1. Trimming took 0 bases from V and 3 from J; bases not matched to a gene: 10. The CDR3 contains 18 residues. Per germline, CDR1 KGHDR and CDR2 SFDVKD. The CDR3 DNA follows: TGTGCCACCAGTGATTTGCGCTCCCGGGACAGGGACCACACTGAAGCTTTCTTT. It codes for CATSDLRSRDRDHTEAFF.

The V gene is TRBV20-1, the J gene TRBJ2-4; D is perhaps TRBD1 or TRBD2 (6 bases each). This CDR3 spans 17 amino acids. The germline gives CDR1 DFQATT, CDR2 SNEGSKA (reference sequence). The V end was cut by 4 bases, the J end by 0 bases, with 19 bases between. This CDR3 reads CSATGGDQGIAKNIQYF. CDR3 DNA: TGCAGTGCTACCGGAGGGGACCAGGGGATAGCCAAAAACATTCAGTACTTC.

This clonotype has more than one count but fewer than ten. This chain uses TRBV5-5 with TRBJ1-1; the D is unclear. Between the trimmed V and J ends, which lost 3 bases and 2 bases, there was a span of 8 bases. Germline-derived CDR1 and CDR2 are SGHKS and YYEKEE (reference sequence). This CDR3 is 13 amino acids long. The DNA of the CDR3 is TGTGCCAGCAGCTCAAGGACCAACACTGAAGCTTTCTTT. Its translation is CASSSRTNTEAFF. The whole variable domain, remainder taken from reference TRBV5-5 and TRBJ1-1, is DAGVTQSPTHLIKTRGQQVTLRCSPISGHKSVSWYQQVLGQGPQFIFQYYEKEERGRGNFPDRFSARQFPNYSSELNVNALLLGDSALYLCASSSRTNTEAFFGQGTRLTVV.

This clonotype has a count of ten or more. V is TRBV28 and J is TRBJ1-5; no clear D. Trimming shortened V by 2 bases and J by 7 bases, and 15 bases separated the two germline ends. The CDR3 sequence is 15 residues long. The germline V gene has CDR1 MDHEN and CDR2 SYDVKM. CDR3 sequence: CASSLIGGLRQPQHF. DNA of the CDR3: TGTGCCAGCAGTTTAATCGGCGGGTTGCGGCAGCCCCAGCATTTT.

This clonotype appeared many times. CDR3: CASSLTSLTQYF. DNA for the CDR3: TGTGCCAGCAGCTTGACTAGTCTTACGCAGTATTTT. The chain uses TRBV7-9 and TRBJ2-3, with D possibly being TRBD2 (6 bases). This CDR3 is built from 12 residues. V lost 3 bases and J 8 bases, leaving 9 bases between the germline ends. CDR1 is SEHNR and CDR2 is FQNEAQ in the germline V gene (reference sequence).

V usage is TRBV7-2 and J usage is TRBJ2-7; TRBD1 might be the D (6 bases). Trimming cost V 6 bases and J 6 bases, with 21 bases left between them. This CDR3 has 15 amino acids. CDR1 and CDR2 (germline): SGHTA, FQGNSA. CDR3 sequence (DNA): TGTGCCAGCAGTGGAGGTGGGAGTCAAGGGGGCGAGCAGTACTTC. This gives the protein CASSGGGSQGGEQYF.

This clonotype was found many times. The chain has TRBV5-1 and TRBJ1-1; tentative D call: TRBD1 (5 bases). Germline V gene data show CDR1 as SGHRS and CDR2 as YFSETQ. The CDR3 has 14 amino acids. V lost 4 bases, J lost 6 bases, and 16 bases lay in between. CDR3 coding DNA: TGCGCCAGCAGCCTCGGGGCCCAGGACCCTGAAGCTTTCTTT. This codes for CASSLGAQDPEAFF.

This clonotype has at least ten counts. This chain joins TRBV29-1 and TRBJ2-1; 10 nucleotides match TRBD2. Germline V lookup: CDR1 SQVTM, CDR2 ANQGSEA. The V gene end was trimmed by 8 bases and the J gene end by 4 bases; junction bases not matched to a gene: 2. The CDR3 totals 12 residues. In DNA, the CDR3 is TGCAGCTCAGCGGGAGGGTACAATGAGCAGTTCTTC. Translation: CSSAGGYNEQFF.

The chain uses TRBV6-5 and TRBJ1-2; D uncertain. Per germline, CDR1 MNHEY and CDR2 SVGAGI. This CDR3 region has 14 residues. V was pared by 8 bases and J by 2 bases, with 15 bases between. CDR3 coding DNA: TGTGCCAGCTTAACCGAGGACGGAAACTATGGCTACACCTTC. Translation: CASLTEDGNYGYTF.